The clone carrying this T cell receptor (beta chain) was seen more than once but under ten times. Given the absence of the conserved phenylalanine or tryptophan at the CDR3 end, a read error is likely. This specimen comes from a study of regulatory T cells in long-lasting Graves disease. Investigators prepared the TCR beta libraries by applying iRepertoire HTBI primers and Arm-PCR of CDR3 regions. TCRdb redid the calling of the multiplex PCR reads with MiXCR, one entry per CDR3 protein. Among about 540,000 distinct CDR3 sequences listed, about 13% were seen once. Time point of the sample: newly diagnosed GD, antithyroid drugs for less than 3 months. The TCR library was made from RNA that had been extracted from PBMCs in TRIzol. The CDR3 has 13 amino acids. From germline, CDR1 is MNHNS and CDR2 SASEGT. The V gene lost 10 bases and the J gene lost 4 bases, with 16 bases spanning the gap. In addition, the sample was reused for a study of T cells in Graves' hyperthyroidism and ophthalmopathy. That work contributes: A patient was excluded if there was uncontrolled infection, other autoimmune disease, pregnancy or lactation.

This TCR was recovered from a young man with Graves disease. The gene calls are TRBV6-1 and TRBJ2-5, with D tentatively TRBD2 (6 bases). Specimen: peripheral blood mononuclear cells (PBMCs), collected at new diagnosis, from a patient treated with antithyroid drugs. CDR3 nucleotides: TGTGCCACCAACCTGGGGGGACCAGAGACCCAGTACGTC. As protein: CATNLGGPETQYV.